A single sample gave rise to the 8 T cell receptor beta chains below, sequenced in a study of blood T cell repertoires in COVID-19. The table came from immunoSEQ multiplex PCR; TCRdb's copy has only in-frame clones and leaves some out. The data show about 350,000 clones, with approximately 90% seen just once and 3% to 4.5% held by the top ten. The sequenced sample consisted of peripheral blood. These receptors all come from an older woman with COVID-19, enrolled during active disease.

This chain uses TRBV7-2 with TRBJ1-2; D unresolved. Germline V gene sequence: CDR1 SGHTA, CDR2 FQGNSA. The CDR3 totals 12 residues. The germline V and J ends were trimmed by 5 bases and 4 bases, with 8 bases remaining between them. The CDR3 DNA reads TGTGCCAGCAGCCATCTCGGCTATGGCTACACCTTC. Translated, it gives CASSHLGYGYTF.

The rearrangement joins TRBV19 to TRBJ1-1; 9 positions match TRBD1. Trimming took 7 bases from V and 7 from J; bases not matched to a gene: 7. CDR1 is LNHDA, CDR2 SQIVND, per germline (reference sequence). The length of the CDR3 is 13 residues. CDR3 sequence (DNA): TGTGCCAGTATGGGACAGGGCTATCTTGAAGCTTTCTTT. Protein sequence: CASMGQGYLEAFF.

The chain carries TRBV11-2 and TRBJ1-1; D is undetermined. The CDR3 length is 13 residues. CDR1 SGHAT and CDR2 FQNNGV come from the germline V gene. V lost 2 bases, J lost 0 bases, and 4 bases lay in between. The DNA of the CDR3 is TGTGCCAGCAGCTTACAGATGAACACTGAAGCTTTCTTT. Translated, it gives CASSLQMNTEAFF.

This clone came up once. The chain uses TRBV5-1 and TRBJ2-2; 8 bases are a match to TRBD1. Losses at the gene ends were 5 bases for V and 1 base for J; bases not matched to a gene: 1. This CDR3 has 14 amino acids. In germline, CDR1 is SGHRS, CDR2 YFSETQ. As DNA, the CDR3 is TGCGCCAGCAGGGGACAGGTGAACACCGGGGAGCTGTTTTTT. It codes for CASRGQVNTGELFF.

This clone was counted once. The chain employs TRBV24-1 and TRBJ2-3; no reliable D call. CDR3 length: 12 residues. Trimming shortened V by 5 bases and J by 3 bases, and 5 bases separated the two germline ends. Germline CDR1 and CDR2: KGHDR and SFDVKD. Here the CDR3 reads CATSAGTDTQYF. CDR3 DNA sequence: TGTGCCACCAGTGCCGGGACAGATACGCAGTATTTT.

The CDR3 DNA sequence: TGCAGTGCTAGTCAGGGGCGGGCTAACTATGGCTACACCTTC. This translates into CSASQGRANYGYTF. The J gene is TRBJ1-2, the V gene TRBV20-1, with D perhaps matching TRBD1 (6 bases). Germline V gives CDR1 DFQATT, CDR2 SNEGSKA (reference sequence). CDR3 size: 14 residues. Trimming stripped 3 bases from V and 0 bases from J, with 11 bases between.

This clone has only one observation. J is TRBJ1-2 and V is TRBV6-5, with D possibly TRBD1 on 6 matching bases. The CDR3 loop spans 13 amino acids. Trimming left V 6 bases short and J 1 base short, with 9 bases between. CDR1 MNHEY and CDR2 SVGAGI come from the germline V gene. CDR3 residues: CASRPRGNYGYTF. CDR3 nucleotides: TGTGCCAGCAGGCCCAGGGGTAACTATGGCTACACCTTC.

V is TRBV6-5 and J is TRBJ2-7, with D possibly matching TRBD2 (6 bases). V lost 5 bases, J lost 3 bases, and 11 bases lay in between. In germline, CDR1 is MNHEY, CDR2 SVGAGI. The CDR3 runs to 13 residues. The CDR3 sequence: CASSRLGNYEQYF. The CDR3, as DNA: TGTGCCAGCAGTCGACTAGGAAACTACGAGCAGTACTTC.